These T cell receptor beta chains were read from a single sample in a study of blood T cell repertoires in COVID-19. Method: immunoSEQ multiplex PCR; TCRdb's copy keeps in-frame clones and lacks some. The data contain more than 450,000 clones, about 85% of them singletons. The material sequenced was PBMCs or T cells enriched from blood (not recorded which). The receptors here all came from a woman aged 18-29 years who had recovered from COVID-19. CDR3s include the opening cysteine and the closing phenylalanine or tryptophan. A D gene is named only where the DNA matches it firmly.

v_call	j_call	d_call	cdr3_aa	cdr3_nt
TRBV19	TRBJ2-7	NA	CASRKVYGTPSYEQYF	TGTGCCAGTAGGAAGGTCTACGGGACACCTTCCTACGAGCAGTACTTC
TRBV5-1	TRBJ2-5	NA	CASSLSGYQETQYF	TGCGCCAGCAGCTTGTCCGGGTACCAAGAGACCCAGTACTTC
TRBV2	TRBJ1-2	NA	CASSEERRINYGYTF	TGTGCCAGCAGTGAAGAGCGACGGATTAACTATGGCTACACCTTC
TRBV11-3	TRBJ1-1	TRBD1	CASSPRTGTEAFF	TGTGCCAGCAGCCCACGGACAGGAACTGAAGCTTTCTTT
TRBV5-5	TRBJ1-2	TRBD1	CASSLAEGQGIVGGGYTF	TGTGCCAGCAGCTTGGCCGAGGGACAGGGAATCGTCGGCGGAGGCTACACCTTC
TRBV7-6	TRBJ2-5	NA	CASSSTTTAGTQYF	TGTGCCAGCAGCTCGACCACCACGGCGGGGACCCAGTACTTC
TRBV5-1	TRBJ2-7	NA	CASSLNLAYEQYF	TGCGCCAGCAGCTTGAACCTAGCGTATGAGCAGTACTTC
TRBV28	TRBJ1-4	NA	CASSINPGDEKLFF	TGTGCCAGCAGTATTAACCCAGGGGATGAAAAACTGTTTTTT
TRBV2	TRBJ2-3	TRBD2	CASIPTSGGSDTQYF	TGTGCCAGCATTCCGACTAGCGGGGGGTCAGATACGCAGTATTTT
TRBV30	TRBJ2-3	NA	CACRSGYTDTQYF	TGTGCCTGCAGGTCGGGATACACAGATACGCAGTATTTT
TRBV12-3/TRBV12-4	TRBJ2-7	TRBD2	CASSPGGYNEQYF	TGTGCCAGCAGTCCCGGGGGGTACAACGAGCAGTACTTC